This T cell receptor beta chain was documented in a study of blood T cells in healthy people across ages (dated by TCRdb to between 2015 and 2017). About the full investigation: In model experiments, template switching captured roughly one uniquely barcoded TCR beta cDNA molecule for every two T cells. Age-related changes in TCR beta repertoire diversity were measured in the study by deep sequencing normalized with unique cDNA molecular identifiers. To avoid experimental bias, donors of different ages were distributed randomly across sequencing lanes. Using the same blood draw, the study looked at two additional independent replicas of 1 million unique cDNA reads for two donors, one aged 18 to 29 and the other aged 80 or older. Four age groups were formed from the donors: young (average approximately 15 years), middle-aged (roughly 38), aged (more than 55) and long-lived (approximately 80). Findings and caveats that apply to the study as a whole: Observed TCR beta diversity per million T cells fell roughly linearly with age, and a significant reduction was already apparent by age about 36. Conclusive comparison of naive and antigen-experienced compartments was prevented by the profiling of bulk unsorted PBMCs. The long-lived group showed more naive CD4+ T cells, fewer expanded clones and increased TCR diversity than the aged group, suggesting age selection. Estimates of total diversity based on one million sequenced T cells were regarded as lower bounds and as underestimates. A strong correlation was found between observed TCR beta diversity and the percentage of naive T cells measured by flow cytometry. Because donor CMV infection status was unknown, age-related changes in expanded clonotypes were potentially confounded.

With respect to this clonotype: This clone's antigen is unknown. No much larger clone exists at a distance of one base, and base qualities are not known.

The protocol used for the library was 5' RACE. This sample was sequenced with an Illumina HiSeq 2500. The second PCR ran for roughly 7 to 12 cycles and used a J-beta primer mix along with a sample-barcoded 5' primer. Each TCR beta cDNA molecule received a unique molecular identifier from a template-switch 5' adaptor carrying 12 random nucleotides. Each sample yielded at least 2.5 million CDR3-containing paired-end reads. All of the RNA was converted into first-strand cDNA using the Mint cDNA synthesis kit, with a TRBC-specific oligonucleotide serving as the primer. Following uracil-DNA glycosylase treatment, all cDNA underwent a first 18-cycle PCR with the universal primers M1SS and BC2_uni_R. The published analysis was carried out like this. For normalization, 1 million high-quality reads, each with a distinct molecular identifier, were randomly selected from each sample. Instead of being binned into consensus sequences, reads with shared molecular identifiers were discarded. MiTCR, set to a Q25 quality threshold and the strictest error-elimination algorithm, was used for CDR3 identification, clonotype clustering and error correction. A nonparametric unseen species model with Euler transformation was used to estimate a lower bound on total TCR beta diversity. Using fastp trimming at Q25 and MiXCR clonotype assembly, TCRdb reanalyzed the public sequencing data and kept in-frame beta chains. When rows share a CDR3 protein, they turn into one entry using the most common DNA and genes. TCRdb's processing, not the authors', yielded these V and J calls. The sample includes 650,000 to 900,000 distinct CDR3 sequences, with around two thirds observed a single time. The ten largest clones take up about 27% of the sample.

Systemically healthy Caucasian individuals from Russia, some 38 in total and aged roughly 6 to 100 years, were included as donors. Each donor gave approximately 9.4 milliliters of peripheral blood, drawn into EDTA-treated Vacutainer tubes. PBMCs were isolated by Ficoll-Paque density-gradient centrifugation, with at least 7 million obtained per sample. Trizol reagent was used to extract total RNA from the PBMCs, yielding at least 5.5 micrograms per sample. For every donor, flow cytometry on a PBMC aliquot measured the percentage of naive CD45RAhigh/CD27high T cells. Trimming at the junction amounts to 4 bases on V and 5 bases on J, and the germline ends lie 13 bases apart. Spanning cysteine to phenylalanine, the CDR3 consists of 13 amino acids. The only DNA kept is the CDR3, 39 bases in frame from the first base. Reading the germline V gene gives CDR1 SQVTM and CDR2 ANQGSEA.

What was sequenced was blood. The V and J segments used are TRBV29-1 and TRBJ2-3, and perhaps TRBD1 as D gene, on 5 matching bases. This clonotype originated in a man under 40 in good health. The DNA sequence is TGCAGCGTTGCATCAGGGTCCGGAGATACGCAGTATTTT. This yields the protein CSVASGSGDTQYF.